The clone carrying this T cell receptor beta chain turned up a few times. As yet, its antigen is unknown. This entry is derived from a study of identical twins. The study, taken as a whole, reports: Insertions were fewer in abundant cord blood beta clonotypes, whereas memory repertoires showed none of this pattern. The analysis was cross-sectional rather than longitudinal within donors. Weaker excess twin sharing was observed in beta out-of-frame sequences.

Germline lookup yields CDR1 SGHAT and CDR2 FQNNGV. Trimming cost V 5 bases and J 0 bases, with 14 bases left between them. This CDR3 comprises 16 residues. cDNA molecules carried unique molecular identifiers, and template switching added a universal primer site. One entry per CDR3 protein results from TCRdb running MiXCR on the 5' RACE reads. The sample consists of around 530,000 distinct CDR3 sequences, 15% of them appearing once. The sample was also reused in another study, on yellow fever vaccine responses in identical twins.

The sample was CD4+ T cells sorted from blood. The clonotype was recovered from a woman aged 18-29 years in good health. The rearrangement links TRBV11-2 to TRBJ1-5; TRBD1 might be the D (6 bases). In DNA, the CDR3 is TGTGCCAGCAGCCCGGGGGCAGGGAATAGCAATCAGCCCCAGCATTTT. Translated, it gives CASSPGAGNSNQPQHF.